The next 8 T cell receptor beta chains were all read from a single sample in a study of cytomegalovirus exposure and HLA in healthy donors. Amplification used 60 Vbeta primers and 13 Jbeta primers. The method was immunoSEQ multiplex PCR; TCRdb's version includes in-frame clones alone and lacks a portion of them. The sample has about 140,000 clones; 70% to 85% are singletons. The sample taken for sequencing was PBMCs. The source is an older woman in good health and CMV-seropositive.

This chain links TRBV4-1 with TRBJ2-7; possible D gene TRBD1, 6 bases. CDR1 and CDR2 (germline): MGHRA, YSYEKL. V was shortened by 6 bases and J by 3 bases, with 18 bases between the two germline ends. This CDR3 has 15 residues. CDR3 amino acids: CASRPSLTGSYEQYF. Written as DNA, the CDR3 is TGCGCCAGCAGACCCAGTTTAACAGGGAGCTACGAGCAGTACTTC.

Only a few counts were recorded for this clone. This chain joins TRBV4-1 and TRBJ1-4; 10 bases map to TRBD1. The V and J ends lost 5 bases and 6 bases, in that order; junction bases with no gene match: 6. CDR1 and CDR2 (germline): MGHRA, YSYEKL. The CDR3 is made up of 15 amino acids. CDR3 residues: CASSVDGTGDEKLFF. CDR3 DNA: TGCGCCAGCAGCGTAGATGGGACAGGGGATGAAAAACTGTTTTTT.

The V call is TRBV11-3, the J call TRBJ2-3; perhaps TRBD1 as D (7 bases). Germline V CDR1 and CDR2: SGHNT, YENEEA. The CDR3 runs to 16 residues. Trimming cost V 2 bases and J 1 base, with 13 bases left between them. CDR3 nucleotide sequence: TGTGCCAGCAGCTTACTCCAGGGGGGAGGCACAGATACGCAGTATTTT. Amino acids: CASSLLQGGGTDTQYF.

V gene TRBV28 combines with J gene TRBJ1-5; D uncertain. The CDR3 is 15 amino acids. V was cut by 5 bases and J by 3 bases, with 14 bases left in between. Germline-derived CDR1 and CDR2 are MDHEN and SYDVKM. CDR3 sequence reads: CASSPPPGYNQPQHF. The CDR3 nucleotides read TGTGCCAGCAGTCCCCCCCCCGGGTACAATCAGCCCCAGCATTTT.

This rearrangement joins TRBV29-1 to TRBJ1-5; no clear D. Trimming cost V 4 bases and J 3 bases, with 7 bases left between them. Germline values: CDR1 SQVTM, CDR2 ANQGSEA. The CDR3 totals 12 residues. CDR3 in DNA: TGCAGCGTTGGAAACAACAATCAGCCCCAGCATTTT. Its protein is CSVGNNNQPQHF.

The sample holds a few counts of this clone. The chain employs TRBV7-3 and TRBJ2-1; TRBD2 matches 7 bases. The CDR3 is 15 amino acids. J gave up 4 bases and V 4 bases, and 7 bases lay outside the gene matches. Looked up from germline, CDR1 is SGHTA and CDR2 is FQGTGA. This CDR3 reads CASSSAGTTYNEQFF. CDR3 in DNA: TGTGCCAGCAGCTCCGCCGGGACTACTTACAATGAGCAGTTCTTC.

The J gene is TRBJ2-2, the V gene TRBV2, with 9 bases that match TRBD1. The CDR3 loop spans 14 amino acids. The germline V gene has CDR1 SNHLY and CDR2 FYNNEI. With 3 bases clipped from V and 5 bases from J, the junction kept 1 base outside the gene matches. This CDR3 reads CASSEGTGTGELFF. DNA for the CDR3: TGTGCCAGCAGTGAGGGGACAGGGACCGGGGAGCTGTTTTTT.

V usage is TRBV2 and J usage is TRBJ2-5, with TRBD2 matching 7 bases. The germline CDR1 and CDR2 sequences are SNHLY and FYNNEI. The ends lost 4 bases at V and 5 bases at J; junction bases unmatched: 4. There are 13 residues in the CDR3. The CDR3: CASSGGGTETQYF. The CDR3 DNA follows: TGTGCCAGCAGTGGGGGGGGTACCGAGACCCAGTACTTC.